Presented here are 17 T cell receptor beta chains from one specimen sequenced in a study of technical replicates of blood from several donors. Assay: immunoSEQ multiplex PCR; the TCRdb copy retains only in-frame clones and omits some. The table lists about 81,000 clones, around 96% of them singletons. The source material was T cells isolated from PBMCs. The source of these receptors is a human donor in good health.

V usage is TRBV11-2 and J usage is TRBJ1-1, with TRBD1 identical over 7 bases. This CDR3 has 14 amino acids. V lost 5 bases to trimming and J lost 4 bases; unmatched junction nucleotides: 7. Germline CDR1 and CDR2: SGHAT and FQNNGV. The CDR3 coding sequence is TGTGCCAGCAGCCAAACGGGACAGATCACTGAAGCTTTCTTT. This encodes CASSQTGQITEAFF.

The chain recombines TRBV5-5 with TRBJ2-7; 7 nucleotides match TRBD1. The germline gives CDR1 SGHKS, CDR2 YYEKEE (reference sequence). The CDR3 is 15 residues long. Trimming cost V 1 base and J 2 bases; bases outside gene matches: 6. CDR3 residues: CASSLRGRGTYEQYF. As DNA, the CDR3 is TGTGCCAGCAGCTTGCGGGGCAGGGGGACCTACGAGCAGTACTTC. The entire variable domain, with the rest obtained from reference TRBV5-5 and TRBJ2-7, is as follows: DAGVTQSPTHLIKTRGQQVTLRCSPISGHKSVSWYQQVLGQGPQFIFQYYEKEERGRGNFPDRFSARQFPNYSSELNVNALLLGDSALYLCASSLRGRGTYEQYFGPGTRLTVT.

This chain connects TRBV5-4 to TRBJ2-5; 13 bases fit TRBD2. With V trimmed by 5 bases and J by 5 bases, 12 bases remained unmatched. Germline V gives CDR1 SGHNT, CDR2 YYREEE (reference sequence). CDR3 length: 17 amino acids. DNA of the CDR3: TGTGCCAGCAGATCCGGACTAGCGGGGGCCTCCGGGGAGACCCAGTACTTC. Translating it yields CASRSGLAGASGETQYF.

DNA of the CDR3: TGTGCCAGCAGCTTAGAGTCTTGGAACGTGGGGACAGCCTCCTACAATGAGCAGTTCTTC. It yields the protein CASSLESWNVGTASYNEQFF. The V and J genes are TRBV11-2 and TRBJ2-1; 7 bases fit TRBD1. The CDR3 is 20 amino acids. Per germline, CDR1 SGHAT and CDR2 FQNNGV. V shed 0 bases, J shed 0 bases, and the junction held 14 bases outside the gene matches.

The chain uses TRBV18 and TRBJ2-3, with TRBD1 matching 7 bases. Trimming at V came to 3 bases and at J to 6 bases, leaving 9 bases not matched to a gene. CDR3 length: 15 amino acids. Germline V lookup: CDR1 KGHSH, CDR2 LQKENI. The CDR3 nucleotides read TGTGCCAGCTCACCGCCGACAGGGCTCGGGGATACGCAGTATTTT. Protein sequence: CASSPPTGLGDTQYF.

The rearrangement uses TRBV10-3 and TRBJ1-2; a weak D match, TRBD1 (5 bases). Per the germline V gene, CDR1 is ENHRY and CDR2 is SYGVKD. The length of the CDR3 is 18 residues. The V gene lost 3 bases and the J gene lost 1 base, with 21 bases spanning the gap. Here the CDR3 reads CAISDQGHREEVNYGYTF. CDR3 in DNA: TGTGCCATCAGTGACCAAGGACACCGGGAGGAGGTTAACTATGGCTACACCTTC.

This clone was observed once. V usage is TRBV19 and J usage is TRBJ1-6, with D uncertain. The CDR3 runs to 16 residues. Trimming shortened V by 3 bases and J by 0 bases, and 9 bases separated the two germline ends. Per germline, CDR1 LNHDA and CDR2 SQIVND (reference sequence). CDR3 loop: CASSIQVSSYNSPLHF. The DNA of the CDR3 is TGTGCCAGTAGTATCCAGGTGAGCTCCTATAATTCACCCCTCCACTTT.

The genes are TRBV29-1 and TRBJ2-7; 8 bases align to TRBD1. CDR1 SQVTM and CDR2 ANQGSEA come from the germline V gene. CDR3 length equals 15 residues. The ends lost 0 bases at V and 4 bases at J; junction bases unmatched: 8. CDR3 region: CSVEDRGQETYEQYF. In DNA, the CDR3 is TGCAGCGTTGAAGATCGGGGACAGGAAACGTACGAGCAGTACTTC.

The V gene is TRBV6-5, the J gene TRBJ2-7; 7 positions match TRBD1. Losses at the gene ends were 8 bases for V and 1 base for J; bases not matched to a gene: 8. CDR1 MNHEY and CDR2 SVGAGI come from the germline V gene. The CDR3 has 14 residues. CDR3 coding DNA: TGTGCCAGCTCGTACAGGGGCGCATCCTACGAGCAGTACTTC. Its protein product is CASSYRGASYEQYF.

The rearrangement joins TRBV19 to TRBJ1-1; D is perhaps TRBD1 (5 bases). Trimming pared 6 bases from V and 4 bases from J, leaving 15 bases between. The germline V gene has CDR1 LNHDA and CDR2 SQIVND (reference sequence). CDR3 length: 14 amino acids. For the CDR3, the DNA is TGTGCCAGTAGGCTATCCGGGGGTGTCACTGAAGCTTTCTTT. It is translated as CASRLSGGVTEAFF.

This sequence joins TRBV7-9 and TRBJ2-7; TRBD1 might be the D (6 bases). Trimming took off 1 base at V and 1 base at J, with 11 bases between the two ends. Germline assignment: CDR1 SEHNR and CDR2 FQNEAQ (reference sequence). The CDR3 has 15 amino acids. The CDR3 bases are TGTGCCAGCAGCTTAGTACAGGGTTTATCCTACGAGCAGTACTTC. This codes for CASSLVQGLSYEQYF. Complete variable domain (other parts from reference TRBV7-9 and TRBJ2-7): DTGVSQNPRHKITKRGQNVTFRCDPISEHNRLYWYRQTLGQGPEFLTYFQNEAQLEKSRLLSDRFSAERPKGSFSTLEIQRTEQGDSAMYLCASSLVQGLSYEQYFGPGTRLTVT.

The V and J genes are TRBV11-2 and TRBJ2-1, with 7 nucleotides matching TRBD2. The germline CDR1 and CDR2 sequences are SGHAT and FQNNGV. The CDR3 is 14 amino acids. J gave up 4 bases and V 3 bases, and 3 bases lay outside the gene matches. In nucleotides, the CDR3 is TGTGCCAGCAGCTTCAGCGGGGTTTACAATGAGCAGTTCTTC. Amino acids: CASSFSGVYNEQFF.

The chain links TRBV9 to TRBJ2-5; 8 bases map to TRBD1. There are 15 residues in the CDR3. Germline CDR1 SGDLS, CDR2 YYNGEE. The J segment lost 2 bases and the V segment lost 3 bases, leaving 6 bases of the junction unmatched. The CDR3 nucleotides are TGTGCCAGCAGCGCCTACGGGACAGGACAAGAGACCCAGTACTTC. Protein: CASSAYGTGQETQYF.

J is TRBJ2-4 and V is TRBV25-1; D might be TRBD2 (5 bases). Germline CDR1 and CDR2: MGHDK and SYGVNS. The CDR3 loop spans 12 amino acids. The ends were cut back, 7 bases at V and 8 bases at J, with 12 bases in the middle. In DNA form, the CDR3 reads TGTGCCAGCAATCGGGGTCGGGACATTCAGTACTTC. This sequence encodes CASNRGRDIQYF.

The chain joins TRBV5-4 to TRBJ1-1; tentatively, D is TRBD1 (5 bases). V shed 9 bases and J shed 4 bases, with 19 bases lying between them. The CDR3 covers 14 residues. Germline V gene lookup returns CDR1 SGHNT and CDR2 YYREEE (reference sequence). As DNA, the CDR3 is TGTGCCACCCTAAGGGGCCAGAAAGGCACTGAAGCTTTCTTT. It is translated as CATLRGQKGTEAFF.

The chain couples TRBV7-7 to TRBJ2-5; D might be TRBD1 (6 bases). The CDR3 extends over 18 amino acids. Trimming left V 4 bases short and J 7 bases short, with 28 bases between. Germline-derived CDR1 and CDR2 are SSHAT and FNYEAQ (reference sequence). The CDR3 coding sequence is TGTGCCAGCAGCTCACGCTCTCGAGGGGACACACCCAAGTGGACCCAGTACTTC. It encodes CASSSRSRGDTPKWTQYF.

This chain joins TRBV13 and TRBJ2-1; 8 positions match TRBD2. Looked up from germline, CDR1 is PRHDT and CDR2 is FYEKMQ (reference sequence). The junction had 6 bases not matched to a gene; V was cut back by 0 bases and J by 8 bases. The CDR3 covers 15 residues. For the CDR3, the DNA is TGTGCCAGCAGCTTAGGCAACGGGAGGGAGGATGAGCAGTTCTTC. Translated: CASSLGNGREDEQFF.